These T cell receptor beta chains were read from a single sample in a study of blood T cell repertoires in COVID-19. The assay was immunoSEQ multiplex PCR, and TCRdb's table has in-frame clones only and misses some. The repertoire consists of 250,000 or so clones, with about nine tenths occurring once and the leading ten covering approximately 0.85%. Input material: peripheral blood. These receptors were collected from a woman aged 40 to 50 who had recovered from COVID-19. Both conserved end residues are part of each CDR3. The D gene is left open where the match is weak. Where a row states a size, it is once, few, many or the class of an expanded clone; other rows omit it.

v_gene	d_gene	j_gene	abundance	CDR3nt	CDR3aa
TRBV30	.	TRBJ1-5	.	TGTGCCTGGAGCCAGGCGGGAGGCAATCAGCCCCAGCATTTT	CAWSQAGGNQPQHF
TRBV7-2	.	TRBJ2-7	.	TGTGCCAGCAGCTTAGTACTCGATGGGCCCGAGCAGTACTTC	CASSLVLDGPEQYF
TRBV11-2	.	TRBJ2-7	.	TGTGCCAGCAGCTTAGATAGGCGACAGGCGACCTACGAGCAGTACTTC	CASSLDRRQATYEQYF
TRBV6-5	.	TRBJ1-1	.	TGTGCCAGTCGCCCCAGGGTCTTTGCCACTGAAGCTTTCTTT	CASRPRVFATEAFF
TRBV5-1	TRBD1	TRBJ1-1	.	TGCGCCAGCAGCTCGTCGGGACAGGGGGACACTGAAGCTTTCTTT	CASSSSGQGDTEAFF
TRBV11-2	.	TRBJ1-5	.	TGTGCCAGCAGCCCCCCGCTAGTTCCGTCCCAGCATTTT	CASSPPLVPSQHF
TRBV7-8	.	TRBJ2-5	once	TGTGCCAGCAGGAAGGGGGAGACCCAGTACTTC	CASRKGETQYF
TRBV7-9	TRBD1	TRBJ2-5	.	TGTGCCAGCAGCAGTCGGACAGGTCAAGAGACCCAGTACTTC	CASSSRTGQETQYF
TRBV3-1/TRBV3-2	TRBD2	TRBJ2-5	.	TGTGCCAGCAGCCAACGGGGGGGTGACAAAAAGACCCAGTACTTC	CASSQRGGDKKTQYF
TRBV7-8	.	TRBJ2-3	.	TGTGCCAGCAGCTTGGAGAGGGTGAGGGCCACAGATACGCAGTATTTT	CASSLERVRATDTQYF
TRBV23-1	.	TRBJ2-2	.	TGCGCCAGCAGTCAATGTAGGGGTTACACCGGGGAGCTGTTTTTT	CASSQCRGYTGELFF
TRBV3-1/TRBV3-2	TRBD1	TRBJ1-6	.	TGTGCCAGCAGCCAGGGGCGACCAGGGGGTACTTTCTCACCCCTCCACTTT	CASSQGRPGGTFSPLHF
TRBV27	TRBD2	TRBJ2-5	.	TGTGCCAGCAGGACGTCACGGGGGGTCCAAGAGACCCAGTACTTC	CASRTSRGVQETQYF
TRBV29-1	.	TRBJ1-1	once	TGCAGCGCCCTGAGGTTAGAGGACACTGAAGCTTTCTTT	CSALRLEDTEAFF